This TCR beta chain derives from a study of Graves' ophthalmopathy and Graves' hyperthyroidism. Amplifying from RNA transcripts, the study obtained TCR beta CDR3 regions. HTBI primers served in a first-round RT-PCR, which a second-round multiplex PCR followed. Each CDR3 protein gets one entry after TCRdb re-called the multiplex PCR reads with MiXCR. The data show just over 600,000 distinct CDR3 sequences, about 20% seen once. This clonotype was recorded at least ten times. The CDR3 is 17 amino acids. Per the germline V gene, CDR1 is MNHEY and CDR2 is SVGAGI. With V trimmed by 1 base and J by 8 bases, 14 bases remained unmatched.

The V and J genes are TRBV6-5 and TRBJ1-2, with 9 bases aligning to TRBD1. The sample comprised peripheral blood. This TCR was sampled from a woman aged 18-29 years with stable Graves' hyperthyroidism. Some clones in this sample may be carry-over from other donors' samples. The DNA of the CDR3 is TGTGCCAGCAGTTACTTCGACCAGGACAGGGGTATCTGGGGCTACACCTTC. Translating it yields CASSYFDQDRGIWGYTF.